The rows below give T cell receptor beta chains drawn from one sample of a study of cytomegalovirus exposure and HLA in healthy donors. Measured with immunoSEQ multiplex PCR; TCRdb has only the in-frame clones, and not every one. This table has approximately 100,000 clones, 75% appearing once. Input material: PBMCs. The receptors shown here come from a man aged 45-65 years in good health and CMV-seronegative. The CDR3 runs from the conserved cysteine through the conserved F or W. A D gene is named only where the DNA matches it firmly. Part of the rows lack a size; the others show once, few, many or a class for expanded clones.

>TRBV28|NA|TRBJ2-3|NA
CASMRLGEQDTQYF
TGTGCCAGCATGCGACTGGGAGAGCAAGATACGCAGTATTTT
>TRBV18|NA|TRBJ2-1|TRBD2
CASSPDGLAGGNEQFF
TGTGCCAGCTCACCTGATGGACTAGCGGGAGGGAATGAGCAGTTCTTC
>TRBV19|NA|TRBJ2-3|NA
CASSIPGNTDTQYF
TGTGCCAGTAGTATACCAGGGAACACAGATACGCAGTATTTT
>TRBV4-1|few|TRBJ2-3|NA
CASSQGPGDQGTQYF
TGCGCCAGCAGCCAAGGTCCAGGGGACCAGGGTACGCAGTATTTT
>TRBV5-4|once|TRBJ1-2|TRBD1
CASSSGDSLYGYTF
TGTGCCAGCAGCTCCGGGGACAGCCTCTATGGCTACACCTTC
>TRBV5-1|NA|TRBJ1-1|NA
CASSTGQLNTEAFF
TGCGCCAGCAGCACTGGACAGCTGAACACTGAAGCTTTCTTT
>TRBV19|once|TRBJ1-2|TRBD1
CASKPPEGGYYGYTF
TGTGCCAGTAAACCTCCCGAAGGGGGCTACTATGGCTACACCTTC
>TRBV2|NA|TRBJ1-1|NA
CASTPTANTEAFF
TGTGCCAGCACCCCGACAGCGAACACTGAAGCTTTCTTT
>TRBV7-9|few|TRBJ2-7|NA
CSSSLATGSYEQYF
TGTTCCAGCAGCCTAGCAACCGGCTCCTACGAGCAGTACTTC
>TRBV7-9|NA|TRBJ1-1|NA
CASSIGRGEAFF
TGTGCCAGCAGTATCGGACGGGGTGAAGCTTTCTTT
>TRBV15|NA|TRBJ2-3|TRBD1
CATNQERQGAADTQYF
TGTGCCACCAACCAAGAGCGACAGGGGGCCGCAGATACGCAGTATTTT
>TRBV6-6|NA|TRBJ2-7|TRBD1
CAIGTGGQEQYF
TGTGCCATTGGGACAGGGGGTCAAGAGCAGTACTTC
>TRBV30|few|TRBJ2-6|NA
CAWSVAYPQSGANVLTF
TGTGCCTGGAGTGTAGCCTACCCTCAATCTGGGGCCAACGTCCTGACTTTC
>TRBV6-1|NA|TRBJ1-5|NA
CASRELDSNQPQHF
TGTGCCAGCAGGGAGCTAGATAGCAATCAGCCCCAGCATTTT
>TRBV6-5|NA|TRBJ1-3|NA
CASSYGQGGNTIYF
TGTGCCAGCAGTTACGGCCAGGGTGGAAACACCATATATTTT
>TRBV2|NA|TRBJ1-2|TRBD1
CASREGTGGAYYGYTF
TGTGCCAGCAGAGAGGGGACAGGGGGCGCGTACTATGGCTACACCTTC
>TRBV28|NA|TRBJ1-4|TRBD1
CASSAGGGGGEKLFF
TGTGCCAGCAGTGCGGGAGGGGGCGGAGGTGAAAAACTGTTTTTT
>TRBV2|NA|TRBJ2-7|NA
CASEGGGGGYEQYF
TGTGCCAGCGAAGGCGGGGGAGGGGGCTACGAGCAGTACTTC
>TRBV30|few|TRBJ1-5|NA
CAWGAQQPQHF
TGTGCCTGGGGGGCCCAGCAGCCCCAGCATTTT
>TRBV29-1|NA|TRBJ1-1|TRBD1
CSVGAGGPGAFF
TGCAGCGTTGGGGCAGGGGGACCCGGAGCTTTCTTT
>TRBV16|NA|TRBJ2-7|TRBD1
CASSFRGTGSYEQYF
TGTGCCAGCAGCTTTAGAGGGACAGGTTCCTACGAGCAGTACTTC
>TRBV5-1|NA|TRBJ2-2|TRBD1
CASSFRDRGYGGELFF
TGCGCCAGCAGCTTCCGGGACAGGGGGTACGGCGGGGAGCTGTTTTTT
>TRBV28|NA|TRBJ2-7|NA
CASSLVGEDSEQYF
TGTGCCAGCAGTTTAGTCGGGGAGGACTCCGAGCAGTACTTC
>TRBV5-1|NA|TRBJ2-2|TRBD2
CASRRTSGSWNTGELFF
TGCGCCAGCAGAAGGACTAGCGGGAGTTGGAACACCGGGGAGCTGTTTTTT
>TRBV19|once|TRBJ1-1|TRBD1
CASSTPTGRFTEAFF
TGTGCCAGTAGTACCCCGACAGGGAGATTTACTGAAGCTTTCTTT
>TRBV7-3|NA|TRBJ2-1|NA
CASSLSVPNEQFF
TGTGCCAGCAGCTTATCGGTACCCAATGAGCAGTTCTTC
>TRBV7-8|NA|TRBJ1-1|NA
CASYGIRESNTEAFF
TGTGCCAGCTACGGAATCCGGGAGTCGAACACTGAAGCTTTCTTT
>TRBV25-1|NA|TRBJ1-6|NA
CASSEWRKGSPLHF
TGTGCCAGCAGTGAATGGAGGAAGGGTTCACCCCTCCACTTT
>TRBV11-3|NA|TRBJ1-1|NA
CASSSGIGAEAFF
TGTGCCAGCAGCTCAGGTATTGGCGCTGAAGCTTTCTTT
>TRBV7-2|NA|TRBJ2-2|NA
CASSSPNTGELFF
TGTGCCAGCAGCTCCCCAAACACCGGGGAGCTGTTTTTT
>TRBV4-1|NA|TRBJ2-7|TRBD2
CASSQDWGGEQYF
TGCGCCAGCAGCCAAGATTGGGGGGGCGAGCAGTACTTC
>TRBV29-1|NA|TRBJ1-2|TRBD1
CSVKSGGDGYTF
TGCAGCGTCAAATCAGGGGGCGATGGCTACACCTTC
>TRBV28|once|TRBJ2-5|NA
CASRFAGGLGETQYF
TGTGCCAGCAGATTCGCCGGGGGGCTGGGGGAGACCCAGTACTTC
>TRBV5-1|NA|TRBJ2-1|TRBD2
CASSPRTSGRVSNEQFF
TGCGCCAGCAGTCCTCGGACTAGCGGGAGGGTCAGCAATGAGCAGTTCTTC
>TRBV19|NA|TRBJ1-3|NA
CASSIDTGGTLGNTIYF
TGTGCCAGTAGTATTGATACAGGCGGCACCCTTGGAAACACCATATATTTT
>TRBV30|once|TRBJ2-1|NA
CACDLVVYNEQFF
TGTGCCTGCGACTTGGTGGTCTACAATGAGCAGTTCTTC
>TRBV18|NA|TRBJ1-1|NA
CASSPSWGDTEAFF
TGTGCCAGCTCACCATCATGGGGGGACACTGAAGCTTTCTTT
>TRBV5-6|NA|TRBJ2-4|NA
CASSRDLAKNIQYF
TGTGCCAGCAGCCGAGATTTAGCCAAAAACATTCAGTACTTC
>TRBV29-1|NA|TRBJ2-7|TRBD1
CSAQAWAGGLEQYF
TGCAGCGCCCAGGCTTGGGCAGGGGGCTTAGAGCAGTACTTC
>TRBV15|NA|TRBJ2-3|TRBD2
CATSRDPRTSGTDTQYF
TGTGCCACCAGCAGAGATCCGAGGACTAGCGGCACAGATACGCAGTATTTT
>TRBV6-5|NA|TRBJ1-5|NA
CASSQVRVSNQPQHF
TGTGCCAGCAGCCAAGTCCGGGTAAGCAATCAGCCCCAGCATTTT
>TRBV19|NA|TRBJ1-3|TRBD1
CASSMGQAASGNTIYF
TGTGCCAGTAGTATGGGACAGGCCGCCTCTGGAAACACCATATATTTT
>TRBV18|NA|TRBJ2-2|TRBD1
CASSSVGQHGTGELFF
TGTGCCAGCTCATCAGTGGGACAGCACGGCACCGGGGAGCTGTTTTTT
>TRBV7-9|few|TRBJ1-2|NA
CASSLERGYTF
TGTGCCAGCAGCTTAGAGAGGGGCTACACCTTC
>TRBV14|NA|TRBJ1-3|TRBD1
CASSVDRLNTIYF
TGTGCCAGCAGCGTGGACAGGCTTAACACCATATATTTT
>TRBV6-6|NA|TRBJ2-3|NA
CASSYSLSIEQYF
TGTGCCAGCAGTTACTCGCTTAGTATAGAGCAGTATTTT
>TRBV28|NA|TRBJ1-5|NA
CASSRSVWFGEDGQPQHF
TGTGCCAGCAGCCGCAGCGTATGGTTTGGGGAGGACGGTCAGCCCCAGCATTTT
>TRBV14|NA|TRBJ1-1|TRBD1
CASSPWDRANTEAFF
TGTGCCAGCAGCCCTTGGGACAGGGCGAACACTGAAGCTTTCTTT
>TRBV28|NA|TRBJ1-2|TRBD1
CASRTGTYGYTF
TGTGCCAGCAGGACAGGGACCTATGGCTACACCTTC
>TRBV9|NA|TRBJ2-7|TRBD1
CASSVRDREGEQYF
TGTGCCAGCAGCGTACGGGACAGGGAGGGCGAGCAGTACTTC
>TRBV11-2|NA|TRBJ2-2|NA
CASSSPGHSNTGELFF
TGTGCCAGCAGCTCCCCGGGACATTCGAACACCGGGGAGCTGTTTTTT
>TRBV6-5|NA|TRBJ2-7|NA
CASRPPGDLYEQYF
TGTGCCAGCCGCCCCCCAGGGGACCTTTACGAGCAGTACTTC
>TRBV30|NA|TRBJ1-2|NA
CAWSRDSQFYGYTF
TGTGCCTGGAGTAGAGACTCCCAATTCTATGGCTACACCTTC
>TRBV19|few|TRBJ1-2|NA
CASSIDPGVYGYTF
TGTGCCAGTAGTATAGACCCAGGGGTCTATGGCTACACCTTC
>TRBV2|NA|TRBJ2-5|NA
CASRRTDLLVDQYF
TGTGCCAGCCGTAGGACAGACTTATTGGTTGACCAGTACTTC